This is a list of T cell receptor beta chains from one sample in a study of high-grade serous ovarian cancer treatment subgroups. Repertoires were generated with immunoSEQ multiplex PCR, while TCRdb's copy carries only in-frame clones and drops some. The repertoire holds about 4,000 clones, approximately 71% seen once, with about 12% in the top ten. The sequenced material came from tumor tissue. These receptors all stem from a human donor with high-grade serous ovarian cancer. CDR3s include the opening cysteine and the closing phenylalanine or tryptophan. The size of a clone is reported for some rows only, either as once, few or many, or as a class for expanded clones.

- TRBJ2-3 TRBV7-6 CASSQTGVTDTQYF
- TRBJ2-5 TRBV5-4 CASSLGGASGGALETQYF
- TRBJ2-6 TRBV29-1 CSAGGGAGANVLTF
- TRBJ2-5 TRBV5-1 CASSAWTGGAGRTQETQYF
- TRBJ2-1 TRBV10-1 CASSLAGTGGYNEQFF
- TRBJ1-3 TRBV9 CASSVAWVAGAGNTIYF
- TRBJ1-2 TRBV9 CASSGYAGTAYGYTF
- TRBJ2-6 TRBV4-3 CASSQGTGTGANVLTF
- TRBJ2-7 TRBV27 CASWDGAPSYEQYF
few TRBJ1-6 TRBV19 CASRLPGQNSPLHF
- TRBJ2-3 TRBV6-6 CASSQLAGSTDTQYF
- TRBJ1-1 TRBV5-2 CASSLAGTGDTEAFF
- TRBJ2-3 TRBV11-2 CASSLGTPSTDTQYF
- TRBJ1-4 TRBV5-6 CASSPEGRGAEKLFF